Detailed here is one TCR beta chain. Antigen: not known. Primers: 60 Vbeta forward and 13 Jbeta reverse. Original handling: Counted up in a later analysis, unique TCR beta chains came to some 75 million, with around 12 million shared. Data came from immunoSEQ multiplex PCR; TCRdb stores just in-frame clones and leaves some out. V, J and clone size are those of that table, while D and trimming were read from the DNA. The data show some 200,000 clones, with roughly 79% seen just once and about 0.58% held by the top ten. The CDR3 is made up of 14 amino acids. The germline CDR1 and CDR2 sequences are MNHNY and SVGAGI (reference sequence). Trimming removed 5 bases at V and 0 bases at J, with 5 bases between. These data are taken from a study of cytomegalovirus exposure and HLA in healthy donors. Overall study findings and caveats: The study designated 150 or so TCR beta chains cytomegalovirus-associated.

The sequenced material came from PBMCs. The rearrangement uses TRBV6-6 and TRBJ1-6; D is ambiguous. The sequence derives from a woman in her thirties or forties in good health and CMV-seronegative. CDR3 nucleotides: TGTGCCAGCAGTGATAGCTCCTATAATTCACCCCTCCACTTT. It encodes CASSDSSYNSPLHF.